Presented here are 28 T cell receptor beta chains from one specimen sequenced in a study of blood T cells in healthy people across ages. It was with a sample-barcoded 5' primer and a J-beta primer mix that a second PCR of about 6 to 11 cycles was run. TCRdb analysed the 5' RACE reads with MiXCR anew, one entry per CDR3 protein. The table has about 1,000,000 distinct CDR3 sequences, under 45% seen once. The source material was blood. These receptors all come from a woman aged 55-75 years in good health.

This chain connects TRBV5-4 to TRBJ2-1; no firm D call. Trimming cost V 4 bases and J 10 bases, with 9 bases left between them. The CDR3 has 11 amino acids. Looked up from germline, CDR1 is SGHNT and CDR2 is YYREEE (reference sequence). CDR3 sequence reads: CASSNGWEQFF. CDR3 DNA sequence: TGTGCCAGCAGCAACGGTTGGGAGCAGTTCTTC.

The chain combines TRBV20-1 with TRBJ1-1; TRBD1 aligns across 7 bases. CDR3 length: 15 amino acids. Germline assignment: CDR1 DFQATT and CDR2 SNEGSKA (reference sequence). V lost 4 bases and J lost 3; bases outside the gene matches: 11. The DNA of the CDR3 is TGCAGTGCTACCACAGGGGCGAAGGTAGACACTGAAGCTTTCTTT. It codes for CSATTGAKVDTEAFF.

V is TRBV7-3 and J is TRBJ2-1; 7 bases align to TRBD2. Germline values: CDR1 SGHTA, CDR2 FQGTGA. The CDR3 runs to 14 residues. Trimming removed 2 bases from V and 7 bases from J; junction bases left unmatched: 5. Here the CDR3 DNA reads TGTGCCAGCAGCTTATCAGGCGGGAGAAATGAGCAGTTCTTC. Translation gives CASSLSGGRNEQFF.

The rearrangement joins TRBV28 to TRBJ2-7; 11 bases align to TRBD1. The ends lost 5 bases at V and 4 bases at J; junction bases unmatched: 10. Per germline, CDR1 MDHEN and CDR2 SYDVKM. This CDR3 is built from 16 residues. DNA of the CDR3: TGTGCCAGCAGTCCCCTGGGGGACAGGGGGTCTTACGAGCAGTACTTC. This gives the protein CASSPLGDRGSYEQYF.

The chain couples TRBV6-2 or TRBV6-3 to TRBJ2-6; D is undetermined. Per the germline V gene, CDR1 is MNHEY and CDR2 is SVGEGT. This CDR3 is built from 19 residues. V was cut by 2 bases and J by 4 bases, with 21 bases left in between. The CDR3 sequence: CASSYPRSSNHPGANVLTF. The CDR3 DNA sequence: TGTGCCAGCAGTTACCCCCGTAGTAGTAACCACCCCGGGGCCAACGTCCTGACTTTC.

This chain joins TRBV20-1 and TRBJ2-3; tentatively, D is TRBD1 (5 bases). Trimming removed 5 bases at V and 0 bases at J, with 12 bases between. This CDR3 spans 14 amino acids. CDR1 and CDR2 (germline): DFQATT, SNEGSKA (reference sequence). The CDR3 coding sequence is TGCAGTGCTGTCGGACAAATGAGCACAGATACGCAGTATTTT. Translation gives CSAVGQMSTDTQYF.

The chain uses TRBV5-1 and TRBJ2-4, with D perhaps matching TRBD1 or TRBD2 (5 bases each). CDR1 SGHRS and CDR2 YFSETQ come from the germline V gene. V lost 0 bases to trimming and J lost 1 base, with 11 bases between them. The CDR3 spans 16 residues. The CDR3 nucleotides read TGCGCCAGCAGCTTGGATGGGGACGTGGCCAAAAACATTCAGTACTTC. This gives the protein CASSLDGDVAKNIQYF.

The V call is TRBV19, the J call TRBJ2-1; tentative D call: TRBD1 (5 bases). This CDR3 has 13 residues. The germline V gene encodes CDR1 LNHDA and CDR2 SQIVND (reference sequence). Trimming cost V 7 bases and J 0 bases, with 7 bases left between them. The CDR3 here is CASTRGSYNEQFF. The CDR3 DNA reads TGTGCCAGTACAAGGGGCTCCTACAATGAGCAGTTCTTC.

This chain connects TRBV11-3 to TRBJ2-7; D perhaps matches TRBD2 (6 bases). This CDR3 contains 14 residues. Germline CDR1 SGHNT, CDR2 YENEEA. Trimming stripped 3 bases from V and 4 bases from J, with 13 bases between. As DNA, the CDR3 is TGTGCCAGCAGCTTGGGGGGTCCCAAATACGAGCAGTACTTC. Residues: CASSLGGPKYEQYF. Full variable domain (missing parts from reference TRBV11-3 and TRBJ2-7): EAGVVQSPRYKIIEKKQPVAFWCNPISGHNTLYWYLQNLGQGPELLIRYENEEAVDDSQLPKDRFSAERLKGVDSTLKIQPAELGDSAVYLCASSLGGPKYEQYFGPGTRLTVT.

This clonotype appeared a few times. The chain carries TRBV12-3 or TRBV12-4 and TRBJ2-5; D possibly corresponds to TRBD2 (6 bases). The CDR3 loop spans 13 amino acids. Deletions cut 2 bases from V and 11 bases from J, with 15 bases between. CDR3 nucleotide sequence: TGTGCCAGCAGTTTATTTGGAGACAGCGGGCAGTACTTC. It yields the protein CASSLFGDSGQYF.

Worth noting for this clonotype: A clone one base away is much larger, so this may be a read error. The V and J genes are TRBV10-3 and TRBJ1-5; TRBD1 might be the D (6 bases). Per germline, CDR1 ENHRY and CDR2 SYGVKD. This CDR3 spans 12 amino acids. CDR3 bases: TGTGCCACCTGGGACAACAATCGGCCCCAGCATTTT. It encodes CATWDNNRPQHF.

This clonotype was picked up one time. CDR3 nucleotides: TGTGCCAGCAGTTTATCGGTGGCCGGGGGGCAGTACTTC. Translating gives CASSLSVAGGQYF. This sequence joins TRBV27 and TRBJ2-7; maybe TRBD2 (6 bases). V was cut by 0 bases and J by 9 bases, with 12 bases left in between. The CDR3 has 13 amino acids. From germline, CDR1 is MNHEY and CDR2 SMNVEV (reference sequence).

This clonotype was detected only a few times. This sequence joins TRBV7-2 and TRBJ2-6; D not certain. CDR3 size: 16 residues. V dropped 1 base and J dropped 4 bases, with 11 bases sitting between them. Looked up from germline, CDR1 is SGHTA and CDR2 is FQGNSA. CDR3 region: CASSLVPTQGANVLTF. In DNA form, the CDR3 reads TGTGCCAGCAGCTTAGTCCCGACTCAGGGGGCCAACGTCCTGACTTTC.

The chain links TRBV3-1 to TRBJ1-6; 10 bases are a match to TRBD1. Trimming cost V 1 base and J 9 bases; bases outside gene matches: 3. The length of the CDR3 is 15 residues. Germline assignment: CDR1 LGHDT and CDR2 YNNKEL (reference sequence). The CDR3 protein is CASSQATGGISPLHF. The CDR3 nucleotides are TGTGCCAGCAGCCAAGCGACAGGGGGCATTTCACCCCTCCACTTT.

This clonotype was picked up a small number of times. The chain recombines TRBV5-1 with TRBJ2-3, with D maybe TRBD2 (6 bases). This CDR3 spans 16 amino acids. CDR1 is SGHRS and CDR2 is YFSETQ in the germline V gene. V was pared by 3 bases and J by 2 bases, with 16 bases between. The CDR3 spells CASSSRLVRATDTQYF. The CDR3 region has the DNA TGCGCCAGCAGCTCCCGACTAGTGAGGGCCACAGATACGCAGTATTTT.

The rearrangement joins TRBV7-6 to TRBJ2-1; D perhaps matches TRBD2 (6 bases). Germline CDR1 reads SGHVS; CDR2 reads FNYEAQ. The CDR3 contains 12 residues. The CDR3 DNA is TGTGCGGTTGGGGGACTCTACAATGAGCAGTTCTTC. Its translation is CAVGGLYNEQFF.

In its sample, this clonotype was seen many times. The gene calls are TRBV20-1 and TRBJ2-7, with D unclear. V was shortened by 6 bases and J by 5 bases, with 11 bases between the two germline ends. Germline CDR1 and CDR2: DFQATT and SNEGSKA (reference sequence). This CDR3 has 11 amino acids. This chain's CDR3 is CSASRANEQYF. CDR3 DNA sequence: TGCAGTGCCTCCCGGGCCAACGAGCAGTACTTC.

This clonotype was detected ten times or more. CDR3 in amino acids: CASSQGVGGGDTQYF. The CDR3 coding sequence is TGTGCCAGCAGCCAGGGAGTAGGCGGTGGGGATACGCAGTATTTT. The rearrangement joins TRBV4-2 to TRBJ2-3, with TRBD2 as a possible D gene (5 bases). The germline V gene encodes CDR1 LGHNA and CDR2 YNFKEQ. Trimming took 3 bases from V and 6 from J, leaving 16 bases between them. The CDR3 consists of 15 residues.

At least ten counts were recorded for this clonotype. The V gene is TRBV28, the J gene TRBJ2-1, with D hard to call. CDR1 and CDR2 (germline): MDHEN, SYDVKM. The V and J ends lost 5 bases and 7 bases respectively, with 12 bases between them. There are 13 residues in the CDR3. The CDR3 bases are TGTGCCAGCAGTGTAACGGGTGGAAATGAGCAGTTCTTC. Translation gives CASSVTGGNEQFF.

The table lists this clonotype with a few counts. The chain has TRBV2 and TRBJ2-5, with 8 positions matching TRBD2. The closer fit of TRBJ2-7 to the DNA end suggests the J call may be wrong. From germline, CDR1 is SNHLY and CDR2 FYNNEI. The CDR3 totals 13 residues. The CDR3 here is CASSYKRGGEQYF. For the CDR3, the DNA is TGTGCCAGCAGTTATAAACGGGGGGGCGAGCAGTACTTC.

The chain recombines TRBV9 with TRBJ2-1; 10 nucleotides agree with TRBD2. The length of the CDR3 is 16 residues. V lost 4 bases, J lost 8 bases, and 12 bases stayed unmatched. The germline CDR1 and CDR2 sequences are SGDLS and YYNGEE. The CDR3 region has the DNA TGTGCCAGCAGCCAATCAGCGGGAGGGCCTGCCTATGAGCAGTTCTTC. As protein: CASSQSAGGPAYEQFF.

This sequence joins TRBV7-9 and TRBJ2-7; D ambiguous. Trimming removed 1 base from V and 6 bases from J, with 10 bases in between. This CDR3 contains 13 residues. Germline-derived CDR1 and CDR2 are SEHNR and FQNEAQ (reference sequence). The CDR3 spells CASSLGVFGEQYF. CDR3 DNA sequence: TGTGCCAGCAGCTTAGGAGTTTTTGGCGAGCAGTACTTC.

This clonotype was counted once. This chain links TRBV2 with TRBJ2-1; 7 bases are a match to TRBD1. Germline CDR1 and CDR2: SNHLY and FYNNEI. The V segment lost 1 base and the J segment 9 bases; nucleotides outside the gene matches: 12. CDR3 length equals 16 residues. CDR3 sequence (DNA): TGTGCCAGCAGTGAAGAAAGCACGCGAGCAGGGGGTGAGCAGTTCTTC. Amino acid sequence: CASSEESTRAGGEQFF.

This chain joins TRBV18 and TRBJ2-3; the match to TRBD1 covers 7 bases. Germline trimming cut 8 bases from V and 2 bases from J; bases unmatched to any gene: 4. The CDR3 consists of 13 residues. Germline V gene lookup returns CDR1 KGHSH and CDR2 LQKENI. CDR3 nucleotide sequence: TGTGCCAGCGGACAGGAGTACACAGATACGCAGTATTTT. Protein sequence: CASGQEYTDTQYF.

The chain has TRBV30 and TRBJ2-3; D is perhaps TRBD1 or TRBD2 (5 bases each). Trimming took 3 bases from V and 3 from J, leaving 16 bases between them. Germline CDR1 reads GTSNPN; CDR2 reads SVGIG (reference sequence). The CDR3 length is 15 residues. The DNA of the CDR3 is TGTGCCTGGAGGTTCAGACCTGGGGGTACAGATACGCAGTATTTT. Its translation: CAWRFRPGGTDTQYF.

V gene TRBV15 combines with J gene TRBJ1-5; maybe TRBD1 (5 bases). Germline V gene sequence: CDR1 LNHNV, CDR2 YYDKDF (reference sequence). Trimming cost V 5 bases and J 1 base, with 12 bases left between them. The CDR3 has 15 amino acids. CDR3 sequence reads: CATSASRDSNQPQHF. The CDR3 DNA follows: TGTGCCACCAGCGCTTCCCGGGACAGCAATCAGCCCCAGCATTTT.

This clonotype was seen only a few times. It may be a read error: a sequence one base away is much more abundant. This chain connects TRBV20-1 to TRBJ2-1; D uncertain. Germline V CDR1 and CDR2: DFQATT, SNEGSKA (reference sequence). V was clipped by 3 bases and J by 13 bases, with 19 bases between them. CDR3 length equals 13 residues. The CDR3 DNA is TGCAGTGCTAGTATAGGTACAATAGAGACCCAGTTCTTC. It encodes CSASIGTIETQFF.

This clonotype has only a few counts. The chain employs TRBV29-1 and TRBJ2-4; a possible D gene is TRBD2 (5 bases). This CDR3 has 12 residues. Trimming left V 3 bases short and J 9 bases short, with 12 bases between. Germline CDR1 SQVTM, CDR2 ANQGSEA. For the CDR3, the DNA is TGCAGCGTTGACCCGGGATTGGGCATTCAGTACTTC. As protein: CSVDPGLGIQYF.